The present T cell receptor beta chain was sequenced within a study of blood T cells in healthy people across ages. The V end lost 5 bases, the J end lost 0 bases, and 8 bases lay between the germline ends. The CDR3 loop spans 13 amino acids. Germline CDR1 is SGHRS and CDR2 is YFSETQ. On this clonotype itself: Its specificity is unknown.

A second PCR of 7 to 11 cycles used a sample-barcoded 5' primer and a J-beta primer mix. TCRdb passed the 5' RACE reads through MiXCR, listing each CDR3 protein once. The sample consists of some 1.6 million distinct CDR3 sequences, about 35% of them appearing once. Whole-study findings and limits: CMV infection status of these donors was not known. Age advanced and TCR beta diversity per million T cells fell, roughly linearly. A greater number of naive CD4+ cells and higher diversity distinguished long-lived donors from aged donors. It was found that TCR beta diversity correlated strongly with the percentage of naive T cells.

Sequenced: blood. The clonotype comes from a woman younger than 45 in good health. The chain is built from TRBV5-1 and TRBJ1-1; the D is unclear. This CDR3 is CASRAVVNTEAFF. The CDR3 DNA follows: TGCGCCAGCAGGGCTGTGGTGAACACTGAAGCTTTCTTT.